These 16 T cell receptor beta chains were sequenced from one sample in a study of radiation and T cells in renal cell carcinoma. Time point in this sample: blood 4 weeks post-SBRT, at nephrectomy. The treatment here: 15 Gy SBRT to primary tumor, nephrectomy 4 weeks later. TCRdb keeps only in-frame clones here, not all; method: immunoSEQ multiplex PCR. The data show roughly 170,000 clones, approximately 90% seen once. Material: blood, obtained from a patient whose treatment included radiotherapy and nephrectomy. The receptors shown here come from a woman between 50 and 59 years old with renal cell carcinoma.

This chain uses TRBV19 with TRBJ1-2; 7 nucleotides agree with TRBD1. The V segment lost 5 bases and the J segment 1 base; nucleotides outside the gene matches: 13. The CDR3 is 17 amino acids. The germline V gene encodes CDR1 LNHDA and CDR2 SQIVND (reference sequence). The CDR3 loop reads CASSLNAPGQLNYGYTF. CDR3 DNA: TGTGCCAGTAGTCTTAATGCGCCGGGACAGCTTAACTATGGCTACACCTTC.

The CDR3 here is CATSTNPGLVGNEQFF. The CDR3 DNA sequence: TGTGCCACCAGCACTAACCCCGGACTAGTGGGCAATGAGCAGTTCTTC. This chain connects TRBV15 to TRBJ2-1, with 7 bases that match TRBD2. The J segment lost 6 bases and the V segment lost 4 bases, leaving 12 bases of the junction unmatched. The CDR3 runs to 16 residues. Looked up from germline, CDR1 is LNHNV and CDR2 is YYDKDF (reference sequence). The full variable domain, with the rest looked up from reference TRBV15 and TRBJ2-1, is DAMVIQNPRYQVTQFGKPVTLSCSQTLNHNVMYWYQQKSSQAPKLLFHYYDKDFNNEADTPDNFQSRRPNTSFCFLDIRSPGLGDTAMYLCATSTNPGLVGNEQFFGPGTRLTVL.

The chain carries TRBV6-6 and TRBJ2-7; D not certain. Between the trimmed V and J ends, which lost 0 bases and 3 bases, there was a span of 9 bases. The length of the CDR3 is 14 residues. Per germline, CDR1 MNHNY and CDR2 SVGAGI (reference sequence). The CDR3 DNA follows: TGTGCCAGCAGTTACTCGGGCGTCAACTACGAGCAGTACTTC. Protein: CASSYSGVNYEQYF.

V is TRBV2 and J is TRBJ2-7; 11 nucleotides match TRBD1. The CDR3 consists of 16 residues. The trim removed 4 bases at V and 4 bases at J, leaving 9 bases unmatched. CDR1 SNHLY and CDR2 FYNNEI come from the germline V gene. CDR3 nucleotides: TGTGCCAGCAGTGGGGGCGGACAGGGGGCGATGTACGAGCAGTACTTC. Protein product: CASSGGGQGAMYEQYF.

A remark on this clone: The same CDR3 also results from other DNA sequences found in this sample. The chain employs TRBV30 and TRBJ1-1, with a possible D match to TRBD1 (6 bases). Germline assignment: CDR1 GTSNPN and CDR2 SVGIG (reference sequence). V gave up 0 bases and J gave up 4 bases, with 12 bases separating them. CDR3 length: 14 amino acids. The CDR3 region is CAWSVGQGTTEAFF. The CDR3 coding sequence is TGTGCCTGGAGTGTAGGTCAGGGGACCACTGAAGCTTTCTTT.

V usage is TRBV5-1 and J usage is TRBJ2-3; 9 positions match TRBD2. J lost 4 bases, V lost 7 bases, and 13 bases had no gene match. The CDR3 totals 16 residues. In germline, CDR1 is SGHRS, CDR2 YFSETQ. As DNA, the CDR3 is TGCGCCAGCGTACGAAGAAGCGGGGGGCAGGCAGATACGCAGTATTTT. It encodes CASVRRSGGQADTQYF.

The V call is TRBV5-4, the J call TRBJ2-1; D is undetermined. Trimming left V 0 bases short and J 10 bases short, with 14 bases between. The CDR3 consists of 14 residues. The V gene's germline CDR1 is SGHNT and CDR2 YYREEE (reference sequence). The CDR3 DNA sequence: TGTGCCAGCAGCTTGGCCTCGCGGCCGGCCGAGCAGTTCTTC. Its protein product is CASSLASRPAEQFF.

This chain uses TRBV11-2 with TRBJ2-3; TRBD2 aligns across 10 bases. This CDR3 spans 16 amino acids. V shed 3 bases and J 2 bases; nucleotides not matched to a gene: 5. Germline CDR1 and CDR2: SGHAT and FQNNGV. The DNA for the CDR3 is TGTGCCAGCAGCTTGGGTAGCGGGGGGTTCACAGATACGCAGTATTTT. It specifies CASSLGSGGFTDTQYF.

The CDR3 sequence: CASRTNRGLSEKLFF. In DNA, the CDR3 is TGTGCCAGCAGGACTAACAGGGGGCTCAGTGAAAAACTGTTTTTT. The V gene is TRBV6-5, the J gene TRBJ1-4; 9 bases match TRBD1. J gave up 7 bases and V 6 bases, and 9 bases lay outside the gene matches. There are 15 residues in the CDR3. CDR1 MNHEY and CDR2 SVGAGI come from the germline V gene.

This sequence joins TRBV18 and TRBJ1-4; D call uncertain. The V gene lost 1 base and the J gene lost 0 bases, with 12 bases spanning the gap. This CDR3 comprises 17 residues. Germline CDR1 is KGHSH and CDR2 is LQKENI. The CDR3 nucleotides read TGTGCCAGCTCACCACAGGGAGGGCAAGCAACTAATGAAAAACTGTTTTTT. It is translated as CASSPQGGQATNEKLFF.

V is TRBV2 and J is TRBJ2-3; D is undetermined. CDR3 length: 15 residues. From germline, CDR1 is SNHLY and CDR2 FYNNEI. V was cut by 1 base and J by 1 base, with 9 bases left in between. CDR3 protein: CASSEGVAGTDTQYF. The CDR3 region has the DNA TGTGCCAGCAGTGAAGGGGTAGCCGGCACAGATACGCAGTATTTT.

This chain links TRBV2 with TRBJ2-2; 11 nucleotides line up with TRBD1. The CDR3 runs to 16 residues. Trimming removed 6 bases from V and 5 bases from J; junction bases left unmatched: 8. Germline values: CDR1 SNHLY, CDR2 FYNNEI. The CDR3 DNA sequence: TGTGCCAGCAGGCCACGGGACAGGGGGAGGACCGGGGAGCTGTTTTTT. This sequence encodes CASRPRDRGRTGELFF.

The chain is built from TRBV27 and TRBJ2-1; D possibly corresponds to TRBD1 (6 bases). CDR3 length equals 18 residues. Germline assignment: CDR1 MNHEY and CDR2 SMNVEV (reference sequence). V was cut by 3 bases and J by 4 bases, with 22 bases left in between. CDR3 DNA sequence: TGTGCCAGCAGTTTTATACAGGGCGCCCGTACGATATACAATGAGCAGTTCTTC. Translating gives CASSFIQGARTIYNEQFF.

This clone was seen more than once but under ten times. In the same sample, other DNA sequences code for this CDR3. V usage is TRBV2 and J usage is TRBJ1-2; D may be TRBD1 (5 bases). V shed 2 bases and J shed 1 base, with 5 bases lying between them. CDR1 is SNHLY and CDR2 is FYNNEI in the germline V gene. The CDR3 loop spans 13 amino acids. CDR3 coding DNA: TGTGCCAGCAGTGAACAGGGTAACTATGGCTACACCTTC. Its protein is CASSEQGNYGYTF.

The rearrangement uses TRBV19 and TRBJ1-2, with D perhaps matching TRBD1 (5 bases). CDR1 LNHDA and CDR2 SQIVND come from the germline V gene (reference sequence). The CDR3 totals 16 residues. The V gene lost 4 bases and the J gene lost 0 bases, with 15 bases spanning the gap. The CDR3 nucleotides read TGTGCCAGTAGTACTCTAGACAGCCTAACTAACTATGGCTACACCTTC. This gives the protein CASSTLDSLTNYGYTF.

CDR3 amino acids: CASSLWGSNSPLHF. CDR3 DNA sequence: TGTGCCAGCAGCTTGTGGGGGTCTAATTCACCCCTCCACTTT. This chain links TRBV5-5 with TRBJ1-6; D might be TRBD1 (5 bases). CDR1 and CDR2 (germline): SGHKS, YYEKEE (reference sequence). V dropped 1 base and J dropped 6 bases, with 8 bases sitting between them. The CDR3 length is 14 residues.